A single T cell receptor beta chain is shown here with its context. The table came from immunoSEQ multiplex PCR; TCRdb's copy has only in-frame clones and leaves some out. Among 40,000 to 45,000 clones listed, approximately 83% were seen once. Trimming cost V 9 bases and J 7 bases; bases outside gene matches: 7. The CDR3 runs 13 residues. Germline assignment: CDR1 LNHDA and CDR2 SQIVND (reference sequence). This sample is part of a study of OX40 agonist ivuxolimab in advanced cancers. Study as a whole: Partial responses were observed in three patients, of whom one had hepatocellular carcinoma and two had cutaneous melanoma.

The sample was CD4+ or CD8+ T cells sorted from blood, taken in a trial of the OX40 agonist ivuxolimab. The rearrangement uses TRBV19 and TRBJ1-5; the match to TRBD1 covers 9 bases. This clonotype was obtained from an adult with an advanced solid tumor such as melanoma, head and neck, liver or kidney cancer. CDR3 region: CASGTGSSQPQHF. The CDR3 coding sequence is TGTGCCAGCGGGACAGGGTCGAGCCAGCCCCAGCATTTT.